A single sample gave rise to the 4 T cell receptor beta chains below, sequenced in a study of T cells in Graves' hyperthyroidism and ophthalmopathy. RNA transcripts yielded amplified TCR beta CDR3 regions. HTBI primers drove first-round RT-PCR of the TCR CDR3. TCRdb analysed the multiplex PCR reads with MiXCR anew, one entry per CDR3 protein. The repertoire has around 620,000 distinct CDR3 sequences, around 42% of them found once; the top ten carry around 19%. The sample taken for sequencing was peripheral blood or thyroid tissue (not recorded which). The receptors come from an adult woman with Graves' disease, either hyperthyroidism or ophthalmopathy (not recorded which).

This clonotype was counted ten times or more. The junction and the germline gene differ at one end; a read error may be behind it. J is TRBJ2-7 and V is TRBV19; D may match TRBD1 or TRBD2 (5 bases each). This CDR3 comprises 13 residues. CDR1 LNHDA and CDR2 SQIVND come from the germline V gene (reference sequence). CDR3 in DNA: TGTGCCAGTAGTATCGACCGGACCGGGGCCCTCGATTTC. Residues: CASSIDRTGALDF.

This clonotype was detected many times. The genes are TRBV4-1 and TRBJ1-2, with no clear D. This CDR3 is built from 15 residues. Germline lookup yields CDR1 MGHRA and CDR2 YSYEKL. V was cut by 1 base and J by 1 base, with 10 bases left in between. CDR3 DNA: TGCGCCAGCAGCCAAGTTGGGGATATTAACTATGGCTACACCTTC. Translation gives CASSQVGDINYGYTF.

This clonotype has just a few counts. The chain uses TRBV7-9 and TRBJ2-7, with 12 bases fitting TRBD1. With V trimmed by 4 bases and J by 3 bases, 7 bases remained unmatched. Germline V gene sequence: CDR1 SEHNR, CDR2 FQNEAQ (reference sequence). This CDR3 is built from 16 residues. This CDR3 is CASSSAGQGAIYEQYF. In DNA form, the CDR3 reads TGTGCCAGCAGCTCCGCGGGACAGGGGGCGATCTACGAGCAGTACTTC. The variable domain in full, completed from reference TRBV7-9 and TRBJ2-7, reads DTGVSQNPRHKITKRGQNVTFRCDPISEHNRLYWYRQTLGQGPEFLTYFQNEAQLEKSRLLSDRFSAERPKGSFSTLEIQRTEQGDSAMYLCASSSAGQGAIYEQYFGPGTRLTVT.

About this clonotype itself: The DNA is omitted, as the CDR3 cannot be located on it reliably, and the CDR3 follows TCRdb's listing. J is TRBJ2-7 and V is TRBV7-8; TRBD2 is the table's D call, not checked against the DNA. The CDR3 contains 20 residues when both ends are counted. Germline V gene lookup returns CDR1 SGHVS and CDR2 FQNEAQ. The CDR3 sequence is CASSFYICSARATRGYEQYF.